A single sample is the source of the 23 T cell receptor beta chains below, sequenced in a study of CD8 T cells in Susac syndrome. An input of 0.5 to 1 ug of RNA was subjected to reverse transcription using random hexamers. TCRdb independently ran MiXCR on the immunoSEQ multiplex PCR reads; one entry per CDR3 protein. This table holds around 170,000 distinct CDR3 sequences, 92% found once. Material: CD4+ T cells from PBMCs. Every receptor here comes from a human donor in good health.

The chain couples TRBV4-3 to TRBJ2-3, with TRBD2 matching 9 bases. CDR3 length equals 16 residues. V lost 1 base and J lost 5; bases outside the gene matches: 7. Germline lookup yields CDR1 LGHNA and CDR2 YSLEER. CDR3 DNA: TGCGCCAGCAGCCAAGTTCCGGGACTAGCAAGAGATACGCAGTATTTT. Translation gives CASSQVPGLARDTQYF.

The CDR3 sequence is CASSPGQGGETQYF. For the CDR3, the DNA is TGCGCCAGCAGCCCGGGACAGGGAGGGGAGACCCAGTACTTC. V gene TRBV5-1 combines with J gene TRBJ2-5, with 9 bases identical to TRBD1. Germline CDR1 SGHRS, CDR2 YFSETQ. V gave up 4 bases and J gave up 5 bases; unmatched junction bases: 6. CDR3 length: 14 amino acids.

This clonotype appeared a few times. The chain recombines TRBV4-3 with TRBJ2-7, with D possibly TRBD2 on 6 matching bases. V gave up 1 base and J gave up 7 bases, with 17 bases separating them. Germline loops: CDR1 LGHNA, CDR2 YSLEER. CDR3 length equals 15 residues. In DNA form, the CDR3 reads TGCGCCAGCAGCCAAGCCCATCTGTCCGGGGGTGAGCAGTACTTC. Protein product: CASSQAHLSGGEQYF.

This clonotype came up once. J is TRBJ1-1 and V is TRBV29-1, with 9 bases matching TRBD1. Trimming cost V 5 bases and J 1 base; bases outside gene matches: 5. Germline V CDR1 and CDR2: SQVTM, ANQGSEA. The CDR3 length is 14 residues. DNA for the CDR3: TGCAGCGTTACACCACAGGGGGCGAACACTGAAGCTTTCTTT. It is translated as CSVTPQGANTEAFF.

The rearrangement joins TRBV19 to TRBJ2-2, with D possibly matching TRBD1 (6 bases). The CDR3 is made up of 16 amino acids. V dropped 5 bases and J dropped 8 bases, with 21 bases sitting between them. Germline CDR1 is LNHDA and CDR2 is SQIVND (reference sequence). The CDR3 DNA follows: TGTGCCAGTAGTCAAGGAAGGGGGAGCCCATGGGGGGAGCTGTTTTTT. Translated, it gives CASSQGRGSPWGELFF. The full variable domain, completed using reference TRBV19 and TRBJ2-2, is DGGITQSPKYLFRKEGQNVTLSCEQNLNHDAMYWYRQDPGQGLRLIYYSQIVNDFQKGDIAEGYSVSREKKESFPLTVTSAQKNPTAFYLCASSQGRGSPWGELFFGEGSRLTVL.

The CDR3 region is CATLDRGGGYGYTF. The CDR3, as DNA: TGTGCCACCTTGGACAGGGGGGGAGGCTATGGCTACACCTTC. The chain combines TRBV19 with TRBJ1-2; 10 bases match TRBD1. CDR3 length equals 14 residues. The ends lost 10 bases at V and 4 bases at J; junction bases unmatched: 9. The germline gives CDR1 LNHDA, CDR2 SQIVND (reference sequence).

The chain links TRBV2 to TRBJ1-5, with a possible D match to TRBD1 (5 bases). This CDR3 is 15 amino acids long. Germline V CDR1 and CDR2: SNHLY, FYNNEI. Trimming pared 5 bases from V and 0 bases from J, leaving 11 bases between. The DNA for the CDR3 is TGTGCCAGCAGTATAGGACACCCTAGCAATCAGCCCCAGCATTTT. Amino acid sequence: CASSIGHPSNQPQHF.

The chain combines TRBV25-1 with TRBJ2-4; 11 positions agree with TRBD1. CDR1 and CDR2 from the germline V gene are MGHDK and SYGVNS. The CDR3 loop spans 13 amino acids. J gave up 9 bases and V 5 bases, and 3 bases lay outside the gene matches. The CDR3 sequence: CASSRGQGAIQYF. CDR3 bases: TGTGCCAGCAGTCGCGGACAGGGGGCCATTCAGTACTTC.

The rearrangement links TRBV19 to TRBJ1-1, with 7 positions matching TRBD1. V gave up 4 bases and J gave up 5 bases; unmatched junction bases: 10. Germline CDR1 and CDR2: LNHDA and SQIVND (reference sequence). This CDR3 contains 15 residues. The CDR3 DNA sequence: TGTGCCAGTAGTAGAGAGACAGGGATGTTAACTGAAGCTTTCTTT. Its protein is CASSRETGMLTEAFF.

This clonotype was counted only a few times. The chain carries TRBV5-4 and TRBJ2-5; D may match TRBD1 or TRBD2 (5 bases each). CDR1 is SGHNT, CDR2 YYREEE, per germline (reference sequence). The CDR3 is made up of 13 amino acids. V lost 2 bases, J lost 3 bases, and 8 bases lay in between. CDR3 in amino acids: CASSFRGEETQYF. The DNA for the CDR3 is TGTGCCAGCAGCTTTAGAGGGGAAGAGACCCAGTACTTC.

This chain uses TRBV12-3 or TRBV12-4 with TRBJ1-5; TRBD1 matches at 7 bases. Trimming removed 1 base from V and 3 bases from J; junction bases left unmatched: 3. The CDR3 has 15 residues. The CDR3 loop is CASSLGDSYNQPQHF. The CDR3 DNA reads as TGTGCCAGCAGTTTAGGGGACAGCTACAATCAGCCCCAGCATTTT.

The rearrangement joins TRBV3-1 to TRBJ1-2; 7 bases agree with TRBD1. CDR1 and CDR2 from the germline V gene are LGHDT and YNNKEL (reference sequence). This CDR3 is 14 amino acids long. V was clipped by 0 bases and J by 8 bases; unmatched bases: 6. The CDR3 protein is CASSQEGQGDGYTF. CDR3 bases: TGTGCCAGCAGCCAAGAGGGGCAGGGGGACGGCTACACCTTC.

J is TRBJ2-3 and V is TRBV5-1; TRBD2 agrees at 12 bases. The junction had 15 bases not matched to a gene; V was cut back by 4 bases and J by 3 bases. CDR3 length: 19 amino acids. Germline-derived CDR1 and CDR2 are SGHRS and YFSETQ. The CDR3 sequence is CASSMSPSGGGRRTDTQYF. CDR3 coding DNA: TGCGCCAGCAGCATGAGTCCTAGCGGGGGGGGCCGGAGAACAGATACGCAGTATTTT. Filled out from reference TRBV5-1 and TRBJ2-3, the complete variable domain reads KAGVTQTPRYLIKTRGQQVTLSCSPISGHRSVSWYQQTPGQGLQFLFEYFSETQRNKGNFPGRFSGRQFSNSRSEMNVSTLELGDSALYLCASSMSPSGGGRRTDTQYFGPGTRLTVL.

The rearrangement links TRBV7-2 to TRBJ2-7; 9 bases line up with TRBD1. Germline V gene sequence: CDR1 SGHTA, CDR2 FQGNSA. The V gene end was trimmed by 5 bases and the J gene end by 6 bases; junction bases not matched to a gene: 5. The CDR3 sequence is 13 residues long. The CDR3: CASSEDRGREQYF. CDR3 sequence (DNA): TGTGCCAGCAGCGAGGACAGGGGTCGCGAGCAGTACTTC.

The chain employs TRBV6-1 and TRBJ2-2; D could derive from TRBD1 or TRBD2 (5 bases each). V dropped 4 bases and J dropped 1 base, with 16 bases sitting between them. The CDR3 loop spans 17 amino acids. From germline, CDR1 is MNHNS and CDR2 SASEGT. CDR3 amino acids: CASSAAWGSQNTGELFF. CDR3 DNA: TGTGCCAGCAGTGCAGCCTGGGGGTCCCAGAACACCGGGGAGCTGTTTTTT.

The V call is TRBV11-2, the J call TRBJ1-4, with D uncertain. Looked up from germline, CDR1 is SGHAT and CDR2 is FQNNGV. The CDR3 spans 14 residues. V lost 5 bases, J lost 1 base, and 8 bases lay in between. CDR3 sequence: CASSRVVTNEKLFF. The CDR3 region has the DNA TGTGCCAGCAGCCGGGTGGTAACTAATGAAAAACTGTTTTTT.

The V gene is TRBV29-1, the J gene TRBJ2-7; D gene ambiguous. The CDR3 extends over 11 amino acids. Germline V gene lookup returns CDR1 SQVTM and CDR2 ANQGSEA. Trimming stripped 7 bases from V and 4 bases from J, with 11 bases between. The CDR3 region is CSARNSYEQYF. DNA for the CDR3: TGCAGCGCCCGAAACTCTTACGAGCAGTACTTC.

This clonotype was recorded once. The chain combines TRBV6-1 with TRBJ2-5; the match to TRBD2 covers 10 bases. Germline values: CDR1 MNHNS, CDR2 SASEGT. The CDR3 covers 15 residues. V lost 5 bases and J lost 5; bases outside the gene matches: 8. The CDR3 sequence: CASSFSAGGPETQYF. The CDR3 DNA is TGTGCCAGCAGTTTTTCAGCGGGGGGGCCTGAGACCCAGTACTTC.

The chain uses TRBV5-1 and TRBJ2-5; possibly TRBD1 for D (5 bases). The CDR3 runs to 13 residues. Germline V gives CDR1 SGHRS, CDR2 YFSETQ. V was cut by 0 bases and J by 2 bases, with 5 bases left in between. The CDR3 is CASSLEGQETQYF. CDR3 bases: TGCGCCAGCAGCTTGGAGGGGCAAGAGACCCAGTACTTC.

The genes are TRBV9 and TRBJ2-6; 9 nucleotides agree with TRBD1. Germline values: CDR1 SGDLS, CDR2 YYNGEE. CDR3 size: 19 residues. Germline trimming cut 4 bases from V and 0 bases from J; bases unmatched to any gene: 11. The DNA of the CDR3 is TGTGCCAGCAGCCCCCGGGACAGGGCAAGAGACTCTGGGGCCAACGTCCTGACTTTC. Encoded protein: CASSPRDRARDSGANVLTF.

This clonotype is a singleton in its sample. The chain is built from TRBV6-2 or TRBV6-3 and TRBJ2-3; D gene uncertain. Trimming pared 7 bases from V and 1 base from J, leaving 6 bases between. The CDR3 loop spans 12 amino acids. Germline V lookup: CDR1 MNHEY, CDR2 SVGEGT. CDR3 sequence reads: CASMQRTDTQYF. For the CDR3, the DNA is TGTGCCAGCATGCAGCGCACAGATACGCAGTATTTT.

The V and J genes are TRBV7-9 and TRBJ1-2, with 7 bases matching TRBD1. The CDR3 is made up of 15 amino acids. V lost 5 bases to trimming and J lost 1 base; unmatched junction nucleotides: 7. Germline V CDR1 and CDR2: SEHNR, FQNEAQ (reference sequence). The CDR3 coding sequence is TGTGCCAGCAGCCCCGACCGGGACAGTAACTATGGCTACACCTTC. This encodes CASSPDRDSNYGYTF.

A few counts support this clonotype. The chain has TRBV6-4 and TRBJ1-1; TRBD1 might be the D (5 bases). V was pared by 2 bases and J by 1 base, with 5 bases between. The CDR3 runs to 13 residues. Germline V gene data show CDR1 as MRHNA and CDR2 as SNTAGT. The CDR3 DNA reads TGTGCCAGCAGTGACCAGGGGAACACTGAAGCTTTCTTT. Its translation is CASSDQGNTEAFF.